The 12 T cell receptor beta chains listed next were all sequenced from one sample in a study of blood T cell repertoires in COVID-19. Sequenced by immunoSEQ multiplex PCR; TCRdb stores in-frame clones only, minus some. The sample lists about 110,000 clones, about four fifths seen once, with 4% to 5% in the top ten. Sequencing input: peripheral blood. All receptors derive from a woman aged 70-85 years with acute or convalescent COVID-19.

V gene TRBV3-1 (or the pseudogene TRBV3-2) combines with J gene TRBJ1-2; D uncertain. The CDR3 extends over 15 amino acids. The germline CDR1 and CDR2 sequences are LGHDT and YNNKEL (reference sequence). Trimming took off 0 bases at V and 6 bases at J, with 14 bases between the two ends. The CDR3 coding sequence is TGTGCCAGCAGCCAAGAAGGTGAGAGGGAAAATGGCTACACCTTC. This sequence encodes CASSQEGERENGYTF.

The chain has TRBV7-2 and TRBJ2-3; 7 nucleotides line up with TRBD2. The CDR3 totals 16 residues. The germline CDR1 and CDR2 sequences are SGHTA and FQGNSA. After removal of 4 bases from V and 4 bases from J, the junction contained 11 bases not matched to a gene. The CDR3: CASSSGSGWSADTQYF. The DNA of the CDR3 is TGTGCCAGCAGCTCGGGTAGCGGGTGGTCAGCAGATACGCAGTATTTT.

The chain links TRBV6-5 to TRBJ1-2, with D possibly being TRBD1 (5 bases). The CDR3 is made up of 13 amino acids. V shed 6 bases and J shed 4 bases, with 12 bases lying between them. Germline V gene lookup returns CDR1 MNHEY and CDR2 SVGAGI. CDR3 loop: CASRGAVLYGYTF. The CDR3 nucleotides read TGTGCCAGCAGAGGGGCGGTGCTCTATGGCTACACCTTC.

The chain joins TRBV3-1 (or the pseudogene TRBV3-2) to TRBJ2-2; no reliable D call. CDR1 and CDR2 (germline): LGHDT, YNNKEL (reference sequence). The CDR3 spans 15 residues. Trimming took 8 bases from V and 1 from J, leaving 14 bases between them. The CDR3 sequence: CASRLSGQNTGELFF. CDR3 DNA: TGTGCCAGCCGCTTATCTGGCCAGAACACCGGGGAGCTGTTTTTT.

This rearrangement joins TRBV2 to TRBJ1-5; D is possibly TRBD1 (5 bases). This CDR3 region has 15 residues. The V end was cut by 6 bases, the J end by 4 bases, with 16 bases between. Germline V gene lookup returns CDR1 SNHLY and CDR2 FYNNEI. The CDR3 sequence is CASSSRGGRNQPQHF. CDR3 in DNA: TGTGCCAGCAGCAGTCGGGGGGGTCGGAATCAGCCCCAGCATTTT.

This chain connects TRBV9 to TRBJ1-1, with D perhaps matching TRBD1 (6 bases). The V end was cut by 0 bases, the J end by 6 bases, with 15 bases between. This CDR3 spans 15 amino acids. Germline V CDR1 and CDR2: SGDLS, YYNGEE. The CDR3 nucleotides are TGTGCCAGCAGCGTAGATAAGTTGGGGGCGCCTGAAGCTTTCTTT. It specifies CASSVDKLGAPEAFF.

This clone came up once. V and J are TRBV4-3 and TRBJ1-1, with 8 bases lining up with TRBD1. The CDR3 covers 15 residues. Germline CDR1 LGHNA, CDR2 YSLEER. V lost 4 bases to trimming and J lost 0 bases; unmatched junction nucleotides: 4. The CDR3 sequence is CASSPIQGVNTEAFF. The CDR3 bases are TGCGCCAGCAGCCCAATACAGGGGGTGAACACTGAAGCTTTCTTT.

DNA for the CDR3: TGCGCCAGCAGTGGGGACAGCTACGAGCAGTACTTC. As protein: CASSGDSYEQYF. The chain couples TRBV4-1 to TRBJ2-7; TRBD1 matches 7 bases. The CDR3 has 12 residues. J was trimmed by 3 bases and V by 6 bases; bases with no gene match: 2. Germline CDR1 reads MGHRA; CDR2 reads YSYEKL.

The rearrangement joins TRBV9 to TRBJ2-1; TRBD2 might be the D (5 bases). V was trimmed by 1 base and J by 12 bases, leaving 11 bases between them. From germline, CDR1 is SGDLS and CDR2 YYNGEE. CDR3 size: 12 residues. The CDR3 nucleotides are TGTGCCAGCAGCGTACTCTCCGGGGTGCAGTTCTTC. It is translated as CASSVLSGVQFF.

V is TRBV5-4 and J is TRBJ1-6; 10 bases match TRBD1. Germline loops: CDR1 SGHNT, CDR2 YYREEE (reference sequence). Trimming removed 5 bases from V and 16 bases from J; junction bases left unmatched: 12. CDR3 length: 14 residues. The CDR3: CASSSGGTDRGLHF. The CDR3 DNA reads as TGTGCCAGCAGTTCTGGGGGAACGGACAGGGGGCTCCACTTT.

The rearrangement links TRBV19 to TRBJ1-3; the match to TRBD1 covers 7 bases. The V gene end was trimmed by 3 bases and the J gene end by 0 bases; junction bases not matched to a gene: 5. The CDR3 sequence is 16 residues long. Germline V gene sequence: CDR1 LNHDA, CDR2 SQIVND (reference sequence). The CDR3 loop reads CASSMGQSSSGNTIYF. The DNA of the CDR3 is TGTGCCAGTAGTATGGGACAGTCCTCCTCTGGAAACACCATATATTTT.

This clone was detected only a few times. The chain is built from TRBV6-1 and TRBJ1-2; 8 bases line up with TRBD1. The V segment lost 5 bases and the J segment 0 bases; nucleotides outside the gene matches: 5. The CDR3 extends over 15 amino acids. CDR1 and CDR2 (germline): MNHNS, SASEGT. The CDR3 sequence is CASSQQQGANYGYTF. The CDR3 bases are TGTGCCAGCAGTCAACAACAGGGGGCTAACTATGGCTACACCTTC.